These T cell receptor beta chains were read from a single sample in a study of cytomegalovirus exposure and HLA in healthy donors. The table came from immunoSEQ multiplex PCR; TCRdb's copy has only in-frame clones and leaves some out. The sample contains 100,000 or so clones, 55% to 80% of which appear only once. Sequenced sample: PBMCs. All receptors derive from a man aged 40-55 years in good health and CMV-seronegative. Both conserved end residues are part of each CDR3. D genes are given only for firm matches. Only some rows state a clone size, as once, few, many or a class for expanded clones.

j_gene: TRBJ2-7; v_gene: TRBV5-1; len: 14; abundance: -; d_gene: TRBD1; CDR3nt: TGCGCCAGCAGCTTGGGGGGGACAGGCTACGAGCAGTACTTC; CDR3aa: CASSLGGTGYEQYF
j_gene: TRBJ2-1; v_gene: TRBV5-1; len: 12; abundance: -; d_gene: -; CDR3nt: TGCGCCAGCAATCTAAGTCCCAATGAGCAGTTCTTC; CDR3aa: CASNLSPNEQFF
j_gene: TRBJ2-7; v_gene: TRBV10-3; len: 13; abundance: -; d_gene: TRBD1; CDR3nt: TGTGCCATCAGTGGGGGACAGGTCCTCGAGCAGTACTTC; CDR3aa: CAISGGQVLEQYF
j_gene: TRBJ2-2; v_gene: TRBV7-9; len: 17; abundance: -; d_gene: TRBD1; CDR3nt: TGTGCCAGCAGCCCGCTGACAGGGCAAACGAACACCGGGGAGCTGTTTTTT; CDR3aa: CASSPLTGQTNTGELFF
j_gene: TRBJ1-5; v_gene: TRBV13; len: 14; abundance: -; d_gene: -; CDR3nt: TGTGCCAGCAGCCCAGGCCCCCGCAATCAGCCCCAGCATTTT; CDR3aa: CASSPGPRNQPQHF
j_gene: TRBJ2-1; v_gene: TRBV5-6; len: 16; abundance: -; d_gene: TRBD1; CDR3nt: TGTGCCAGCAGCTTTGGTTGGGACAGGGTCTTTAATGAGCAGTTCTTC; CDR3aa: CASSFGWDRVFNEQFF
j_gene: TRBJ1-4; v_gene: TRBV27; len: 15; abundance: -; d_gene: -; CDR3nt: TGTGCCAGCAGTTTAGGGAGGGCAACTAATGAAAAACTGTTTTTT; CDR3aa: CASSLGRATNEKLFF
j_gene: TRBJ2-7; v_gene: TRBV12-5; len: 16; abundance: -; d_gene: TRBD1; CDR3nt: TGTGCTAGTGGTTTGGTATTGGGACAGGGGACCTACGAGCAGTACTTC; CDR3aa: CASGLVLGQGTYEQYF
j_gene: TRBJ1-1; v_gene: TRBV10-3; len: 18; abundance: -; d_gene: -; CDR3nt: TGTGCCATCAGTGACTTCGTCAAGGGGCGGACGGTCGGGACTGAAGCTTTCTTT; CDR3aa: CAISDFVKGRTVGTEAFF
j_gene: TRBJ2-4; v_gene: TRBV2; len: 13; abundance: -; d_gene: -; CDR3nt: TGTGCCAGCAGAAAACAAGGGGCGGACATTCAGTACTTC; CDR3aa: CASRKQGADIQYF
j_gene: TRBJ2-1; v_gene: TRBV5-6; len: 17; abundance: -; d_gene: -; CDR3nt: TGTGCCAGCAGCTTGTCCCTAGCCCTTAGCTCCTACAATGAGCAGTTCTTC; CDR3aa: CASSLSLALSSYNEQFF
j_gene: TRBJ1-6; v_gene: TRBV5-1; len: 13; abundance: few; d_gene: TRBD1; CDR3nt: TGCGCCAACAATACAGGGGTTTGTTCACCCCTCCACTTT; CDR3aa: CANNTGVCSPLHF
j_gene: TRBJ2-2; v_gene: TRBV5-8; len: 14; abundance: -; d_gene: -; CDR3nt: TGTGCCAGCAGCTACCAGGGGCTAACCGGGGAGCTGTTTTTT; CDR3aa: CASSYQGLTGELFF
j_gene: TRBJ1-2; v_gene: TRBV21-1; len: 15; abundance: -; d_gene: -; CDR3nt: TGTGCCAGCAGCAAAGCCGCGGGGGGCTCCTATGGCTACACCTTC; CDR3aa: CASSKAAGGSYGYTF
j_gene: TRBJ2-3; v_gene: TRBV4-3; len: 17; abundance: once; d_gene: TRBD1; CDR3nt: TGCGCCAGCAGCCAGCTCATAGGACAGGGTAGCTTCGATACGCAGTATTTT; CDR3aa: CASSQLIGQGSFDTQYF
j_gene: TRBJ1-6; v_gene: TRBV6-5; len: 16; abundance: few; d_gene: -; CDR3nt: TGTGCCAGCAGTTACTGGGAGGGCTCCTATAATTCACCCCTCCACTTT; CDR3aa: CASSYWEGSYNSPLHF
j_gene: TRBJ2-7; v_gene: TRBV5-4; len: 12; abundance: -; d_gene: -; CDR3nt: TGTGCCAGCAGCTTGGGGCTTAACGAGCAGTACTTC; CDR3aa: CASSLGLNEQYF
j_gene: TRBJ2-3; v_gene: TRBV10-3; len: 15; abundance: -; d_gene: TRBD2; CDR3nt: TGTGCCATCAGTGTGACTAGCGGGGGTCCAGATACGCAGTATTTT; CDR3aa: CAISVTSGGPDTQYF
j_gene: TRBJ1-2; v_gene: TRBV5-4; len: 13; abundance: few; d_gene: -; CDR3nt: TGTGCCAGCAGCCGAACAGGCCCGTCGGGCTACACCTTC; CDR3aa: CASSRTGPSGYTF
j_gene: TRBJ1-2; v_gene: TRBV19; len: 16; abundance: -; d_gene: -; CDR3nt: TGTGCCAGTAGTACACAGGACCCCATTAAGGACTATGGCTACACCTTC; CDR3aa: CASSTQDPIKDYGYTF
j_gene: TRBJ2-5; v_gene: TRBV6-5; len: 13; abundance: -; d_gene: TRBD1; CDR3nt: TGTGCCAGCAGAATCGACAGGGACGCGACCCAGTACTTC; CDR3aa: CASRIDRDATQYF
j_gene: TRBJ2-1; v_gene: TRBV7-9; len: 13; abundance: -; d_gene: -; CDR3nt: TGTGCCAGCAGCTTAGGAGTTCTAGTTGAGCAGTTCTTC; CDR3aa: CASSLGVLVEQFF
j_gene: TRBJ1-6; v_gene: TRBV18; len: 16; abundance: -; d_gene: -; CDR3nt: TGTGCCAGCTCACCGCGATCAGGGGCTAATAATTCACCCCTCCACTTT; CDR3aa: CASSPRSGANNSPLHF
j_gene: TRBJ2-2; v_gene: TRBV13; len: 16; abundance: few; d_gene: -; CDR3nt: TGTGCCAGCAGCTTATTCCCTCGACGGACAGCCGGGGAGCTGTTTTTT; CDR3aa: CASSLFPRRTAGELFF
j_gene: TRBJ1-4; v_gene: TRBV4-1; len: 15; abundance: -; d_gene: TRBD1; CDR3nt: TGCGCCAGCAGCCAAGAGGGGACAGGGGATGAAAAACTGTTTTTT; CDR3aa: CASSQEGTGDEKLFF
j_gene: TRBJ2-1; v_gene: TRBV7-6; len: 13; abundance: once; d_gene: TRBD2; CDR3nt: TGTGCCAGCCAGGGACTAGCATACAATGAGCAGTTCTTC; CDR3aa: CASQGLAYNEQFF
j_gene: TRBJ1-2; v_gene: TRBV5-6; len: 17; abundance: -; d_gene: -; CDR3nt: TGTGCCAGCAGCCCACTGACCGGGGGGGGGACTCGCTATGGCTACACCTTC; CDR3aa: CASSPLTGGGTRYGYTF
j_gene: TRBJ2-5; v_gene: TRBV7-6; len: 15; abundance: -; d_gene: TRBD1; CDR3nt: TGTGCCAGCAGCTTAGGGACAGGGCGACAAGAGACCCAGTACTTC; CDR3aa: CASSLGTGRQETQYF
j_gene: TRBJ2-2; v_gene: TRBV5-1; len: 17; abundance: -; d_gene: TRBD1; CDR3nt: TGCGCCAGCAGCAGCCGGGACAGGGGGCTTTACACCGGGGAGCTGTTTTTT; CDR3aa: CASSSRDRGLYTGELFF
j_gene: TRBJ2-7; v_gene: TRBV5-1; len: 14; abundance: -; d_gene: TRBD1; CDR3nt: TGCGCCAGCAGCCCAGGGACAGGGTGGTACGAGCAGTACTTC; CDR3aa: CASSPGTGWYEQYF
j_gene: TRBJ2-2; v_gene: TRBV5-1; len: 18; abundance: -; d_gene: -; CDR3nt: TGCGCCAGCACCCCCGCCCGGACAGGGAGGGTCGGCACCGGGGAGCTGTTTTTT; CDR3aa: CASTPARTGRVGTGELFF
j_gene: TRBJ2-2; v_gene: TRBV15; len: 15; abundance: -; d_gene: TRBD2; CDR3nt: TGTGCCACCAGCACGACTAGCGGCTACACCGGGGAGCTGTTTTTT; CDR3aa: CATSTTSGYTGELFF
j_gene: TRBJ2-3; v_gene: TRBV11-2; len: 15; abundance: -; d_gene: -; CDR3nt: TGTGCCAGCAGCTTAAACAGTGGGAGCACAGATACGCAGTATTTT; CDR3aa: CASSLNSGSTDTQYF
j_gene: TRBJ2-7; v_gene: TRBV18; len: 14; abundance: -; d_gene: TRBD1; CDR3nt: TGTGCCAGCTCACGGGGGACAGCACCCTACGAGCAGTACTTC; CDR3aa: CASSRGTAPYEQYF
j_gene: TRBJ2-3; v_gene: TRBV27; len: 17; abundance: -; d_gene: -; CDR3nt: TGTGCCAGCAGCCCAGCACAGGGTTTTAGTAGCACAGATACGCAGTATTTT; CDR3aa: CASSPAQGFSSTDTQYF
j_gene: TRBJ1-1; v_gene: TRBV19; len: 16; abundance: -; d_gene: TRBD1; CDR3nt: TGTGCCAGTAGTAGATCGGACAGGGGGCTGAACACTGAAGCTTTCTTT; CDR3aa: CASSRSDRGLNTEAFF
j_gene: TRBJ2-7; v_gene: TRBV4-3; len: 14; abundance: -; d_gene: -; CDR3nt: TGCGCCAGCAGCCAAATATCCGGCTCCTACGAGCAGTACTTC; CDR3aa: CASSQISGSYEQYF
j_gene: TRBJ2-2; v_gene: TRBV5-6; len: 15; abundance: -; d_gene: -; CDR3nt: TGTGCCAGCAGCTTGGTTCCAGGGAACACCGGGGAGCTGTTTTTT; CDR3aa: CASSLVPGNTGELFF
j_gene: TRBJ2-3; v_gene: TRBV2; len: 15; abundance: -; d_gene: -; CDR3nt: TGTGCCAGCAGTGATGTGGGCTCTGACGCAGATACGCAGTATTTT; CDR3aa: CASSDVGSDADTQYF
j_gene: TRBJ2-7; v_gene: TRBV4-2; len: 14; abundance: -; d_gene: TRBD1; CDR3nt: TGTGCCAGCAGCCAGCCGGGACAGGGGGCTGAGCAGTACTTC; CDR3aa: CASSQPGQGAEQYF
j_gene: TRBJ2-3; v_gene: TRBV27; len: 24; abundance: few; d_gene: TRBD2; CDR3nt: TGTGCCAGCAGTACAAGCAGGGGGTTGGTAGCGGGGGGCTCGGGCGTTGCAATCACAGATACGCAGTATTTT; CDR3aa: CASSTSRGLVAGGSGVAITDTQYF
j_gene: TRBJ1-6; v_gene: TRBV28; len: 14; abundance: -; d_gene: TRBD1; CDR3nt: TGTGCCAGCAGTTTGGGACAGGGGAATTCACCCCTCCACTTT; CDR3aa: CASSLGQGNSPLHF
j_gene: TRBJ1-4; v_gene: TRBV10-3; len: 13; abundance: medium-sized; d_gene: TRBD1; CDR3nt: TGTGCCACCGGACAGGGTCTTAATGAAAAACTGTTTTTT; CDR3aa: CATGQGLNEKLFF
j_gene: TRBJ1-5; v_gene: TRBV15; len: 15; abundance: -; d_gene: -; CDR3nt: TGTGCCACCAGTGATACCCCAATACGGGATCAGCCCCAGCATTTT; CDR3aa: CATSDTPIRDQPQHF
j_gene: TRBJ2-1; v_gene: TRBV5-4; len: 17; abundance: -; d_gene: TRBD2; CDR3nt: TGTGCCAGCAGCTCCCGGACTAGCGGGGGGGCAACAGGTGAGCAGTTCTTC; CDR3aa: CASSSRTSGGATGEQFF
j_gene: TRBJ2-7; v_gene: TRBV7-9; len: 11; abundance: -; d_gene: -; CDR3nt: TGTGCCAGCAGCTTAGTAATCGAGCAGTACTTC; CDR3aa: CASSLVIEQYF
j_gene: TRBJ1-5; v_gene: TRBV10-2; len: 15; abundance: -; d_gene: TRBD1; CDR3nt: TGCGCCAGCAGTGAGTTGGACAGGGGAAGTCAGCCCCAGCATTTT; CDR3aa: CASSELDRGSQPQHF
j_gene: TRBJ1-1; v_gene: TRBV27; len: 14; abundance: -; d_gene: TRBD1; CDR3nt: TGTGCCAGCGGGCGGGACAGACCGAACACTGAAGCTTTCTTT; CDR3aa: CASGRDRPNTEAFF
j_gene: TRBJ1-1; v_gene: TRBV4-3; len: 16; abundance: -; d_gene: TRBD1; CDR3nt: TGCGCCAGCAGCCCCCGGACAGGGAGCATGAACACTGAAGCTTTCTTT; CDR3aa: CASSPRTGSMNTEAFF
j_gene: TRBJ2-1; v_gene: TRBV7-9; len: 18; abundance: -; d_gene: TRBD1; CDR3nt: TGTGCCAGCAGCTTACAGCTCGCGGCAGGGGGCGCCTACAATGAGCAGTTCTTC; CDR3aa: CASSLQLAAGGAYNEQFF
j_gene: TRBJ1-1; v_gene: TRBV6-5; len: 13; abundance: -; d_gene: -; CDR3nt: TGTGCCAGCAACGCGGGGTATAACACTGAAGCTTTCTTT; CDR3aa: CASNAGYNTEAFF
j_gene: TRBJ1-5; v_gene: TRBV13; len: 12; abundance: -; d_gene: -; CDR3nt: TGTGCCAGCAGCTCGAGGGGGCAGCCCCAGCATTTT; CDR3aa: CASSSRGQPQHF
j_gene: TRBJ2-7; v_gene: TRBV28; len: 14; abundance: -; d_gene: -; CDR3nt: TGTGCCAGCACCCCTCAGAGGGTACCCTACGAGCAGTACTTC; CDR3aa: CASTPQRVPYEQYF
j_gene: TRBJ2-7; v_gene: TRBV5-6; len: 16; abundance: -; d_gene: -; CDR3nt: TGTGCCAGCAGCGTGAGTACGGCGGGGGCGTTCTACGAGCAGTACTTC; CDR3aa: CASSVSTAGAFYEQYF